The rows below give T cell receptor beta chains drawn from one sample of a study of cytomegalovirus exposure and HLA in healthy donors. Assay: immunoSEQ multiplex PCR; the TCRdb copy retains only in-frame clones and omits some. Here the sample spans approximately 190,000 clones, roughly nine tenths being singletons. The sequenced sample was PBMCs. The receptors were sampled from a boy under 10 years old in good health and CMV-seronegative. CDR3s include the opening cysteine and the closing phenylalanine or tryptophan. The order of the fields is D gene, V gene, J gene, clone size, CDR3 DNA, CDR3 protein. A D gene is named only where the DNA matches it firmly. Size tells how often a clone was seen (once, few, many) or the class of an expanded clone, and some rows leave it out.

D gene: NA
V gene: TRBV11-2
J gene: TRBJ2-5
clone size: NA
CDR3 DNA: TGTGCCAGCGGCAGGACAGTGAGCGAGACCCAGTACTTC
CDR3 protein: CASGRTVSETQYF

D gene: NA
V gene: TRBV5-3
J gene: TRBJ1-5
clone size: NA
CDR3 DNA: TGTGCCAGAAGCATAAAGACAGGATGGAGCAATCAGCCCCAGCATTTT
CDR3 protein: CARSIKTGWSNQPQHF

D gene: TRBD1
V gene: TRBV5-4
J gene: TRBJ1-1
clone size: NA
CDR3 DNA: TGTGCCAGCAGCTTCGGACAGGGTAGTAAGACTGAAGCTTTCTTT
CDR3 protein: CASSFGQGSKTEAFF

D gene: NA
V gene: TRBV7-3
J gene: TRBJ2-6
clone size: NA
CDR3 DNA: TGTGCCAGCAGCTTATACGTCGGGACACTTAACTCTGGGGCCAACGTCCTGACTTTC
CDR3 protein: CASSLYVGTLNSGANVLTF

D gene: NA
V gene: TRBV30
J gene: TRBJ1-2
clone size: NA
CDR3 DNA: TGTGCCTGGAGTGAGCGTACAGGCTATGGCTACACCTTC
CDR3 protein: CAWSERTGYGYTF

D gene: NA
V gene: TRBV6-1
J gene: TRBJ1-2
clone size: NA
CDR3 DNA: TGTGCCAGCAGTGAAGTAGTAAGCAGCGGCTATGGCTACACCTTC
CDR3 protein: CASSEVVSSGYGYTF

D gene: NA
V gene: TRBV28
J gene: TRBJ2-1
clone size: NA
CDR3 DNA: TGTGCCAGCCTACCCCCGACAAGGGGTCGTCGTTCCTACAATGAGCAGTTCTTC
CDR3 protein: CASLPPTRGRRSYNEQFF

D gene: TRBD1
V gene: TRBV19
J gene: TRBJ2-5
clone size: NA
CDR3 DNA: TGTGCCAGCTTATCCCACACAGGGGCACAAGAGACCCAGTACTTC
CDR3 protein: CASLSHTGAQETQYF

D gene: TRBD1
V gene: TRBV6-1
J gene: TRBJ2-7
clone size: NA
CDR3 DNA: TGTGCCAGCAGTGTGGGGTTGGGGCAGGGGGCCTACGAGCAGTACTTC
CDR3 protein: CASSVGLGQGAYEQYF

D gene: TRBD1
V gene: TRBV2
J gene: TRBJ2-2
clone size: NA
CDR3 DNA: TGTGCCAGCAGTGGACAGGGGGACACCGGGGAGCTGTTTTTT
CDR3 protein: CASSGQGDTGELFF

D gene: TRBD1
V gene: TRBV5-1
J gene: TRBJ2-5
clone size: NA
CDR3 DNA: TGCGCCAGCAGCCGGGACAGGGGGCCAGAGACCCAGTACTTC
CDR3 protein: CASSRDRGPETQYF

D gene: NA
V gene: TRBV18
J gene: TRBJ2-7
clone size: once
CDR3 DNA: TGTGCCAGCTCTGCGCCGGGGGACGAGCAGTACTTC
CDR3 protein: CASSAPGDEQYF

D gene: NA
V gene: TRBV15
J gene: TRBJ1-6
clone size: NA
CDR3 DNA: TGTGCCACTTCAGAAAGATCGGGTTCACCCCTCCACTTT
CDR3 protein: CATSERSGSPLHF

D gene: NA
V gene: TRBV5-1
J gene: TRBJ1-3
clone size: NA
CDR3 DNA: TGCGCCAGCAGCTTAGACAGGGGAAACACCATATATTTT
CDR3 protein: CASSLDRGNTIYF

D gene: TRBD1
V gene: TRBV27
J gene: TRBJ1-2
clone size: NA
CDR3 DNA: TGTGCCAGCAGTGTCCGGGACAGAAGCTATGGCTACACCTTC
CDR3 protein: CASSVRDRSYGYTF

D gene: NA
V gene: TRBV14
J gene: TRBJ2-1
clone size: NA
CDR3 DNA: TGTGCCAGCAGCCAAGACAGGGAAACGTCTGAGTTCTTC
CDR3 protein: CASSQDRETSEFF